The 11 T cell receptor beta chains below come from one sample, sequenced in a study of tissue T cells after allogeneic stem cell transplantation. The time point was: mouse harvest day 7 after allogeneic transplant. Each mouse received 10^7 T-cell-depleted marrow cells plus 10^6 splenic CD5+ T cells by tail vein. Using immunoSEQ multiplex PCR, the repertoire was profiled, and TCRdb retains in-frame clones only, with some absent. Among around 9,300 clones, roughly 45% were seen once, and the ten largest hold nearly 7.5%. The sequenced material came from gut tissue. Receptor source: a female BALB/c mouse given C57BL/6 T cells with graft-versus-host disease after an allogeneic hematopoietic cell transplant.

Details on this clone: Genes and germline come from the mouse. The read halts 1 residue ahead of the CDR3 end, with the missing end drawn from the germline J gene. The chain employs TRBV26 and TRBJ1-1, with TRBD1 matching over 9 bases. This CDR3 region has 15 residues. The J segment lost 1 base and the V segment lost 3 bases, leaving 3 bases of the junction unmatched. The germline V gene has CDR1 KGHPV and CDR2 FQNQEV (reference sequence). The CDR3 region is CASSLSTGGNTEVFF. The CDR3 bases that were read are TGTGCCAGCAGTCTTTCGACAGGGGGAAACACAGAAGTCTTC.

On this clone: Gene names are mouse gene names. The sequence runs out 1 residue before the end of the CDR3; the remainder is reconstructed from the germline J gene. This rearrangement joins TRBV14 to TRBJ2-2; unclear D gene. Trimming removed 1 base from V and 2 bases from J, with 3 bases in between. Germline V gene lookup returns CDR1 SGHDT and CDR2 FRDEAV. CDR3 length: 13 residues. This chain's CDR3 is CASSFPNTGQLYF. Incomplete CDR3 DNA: TGTGCCAGCAGTTTCCCGAACACCGGGCAGCTCTAC.

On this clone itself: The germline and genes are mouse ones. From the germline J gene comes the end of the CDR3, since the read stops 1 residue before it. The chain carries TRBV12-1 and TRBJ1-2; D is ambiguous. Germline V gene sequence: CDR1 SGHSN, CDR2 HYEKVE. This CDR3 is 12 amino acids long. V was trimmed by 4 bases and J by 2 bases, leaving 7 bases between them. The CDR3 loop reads CASSRGNSDYTF. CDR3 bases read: TGTGCCAGCTCACGAGGGAACTCCGACTACACC.

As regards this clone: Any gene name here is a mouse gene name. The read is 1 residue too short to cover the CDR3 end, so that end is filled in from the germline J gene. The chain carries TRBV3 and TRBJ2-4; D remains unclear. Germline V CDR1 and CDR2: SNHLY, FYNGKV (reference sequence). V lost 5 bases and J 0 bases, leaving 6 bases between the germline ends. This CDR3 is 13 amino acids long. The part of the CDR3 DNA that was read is TGTGCCAGCAGCCTTACGAGTCAAAACACCTTGTAC. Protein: CASSLTSQNTLY. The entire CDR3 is CASSLTSQNTLYF. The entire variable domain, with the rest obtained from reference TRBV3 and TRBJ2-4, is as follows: GPKVLQIPSHQIIDMGQMVTLNCDPVSNHLYFYWYKQILGQQMEFLVNFYNGKVMEKSKLFKDQFSVERPDGSYFTLKIQPTALEDSAVYFCASSLTSQNTLYFGAGTRLSVL.

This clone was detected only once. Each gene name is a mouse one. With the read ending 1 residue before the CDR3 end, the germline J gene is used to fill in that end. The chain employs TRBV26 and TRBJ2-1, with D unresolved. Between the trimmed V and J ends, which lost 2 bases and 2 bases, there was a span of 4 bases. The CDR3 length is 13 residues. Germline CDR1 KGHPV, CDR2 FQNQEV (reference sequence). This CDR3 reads CASSLAYYAEQFF. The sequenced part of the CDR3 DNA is TGTGCCAGCAGTCTGGCTTACTATGCTGAGCAGTTC.

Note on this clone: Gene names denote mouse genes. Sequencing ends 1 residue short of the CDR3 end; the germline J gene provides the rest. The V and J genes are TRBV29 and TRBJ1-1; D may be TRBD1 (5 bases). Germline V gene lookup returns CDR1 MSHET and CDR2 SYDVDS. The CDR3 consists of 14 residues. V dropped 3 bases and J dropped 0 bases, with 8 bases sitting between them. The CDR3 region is CASSFEGKNTEVFF. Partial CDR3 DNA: TGTGCTAGCAGTTTTGAGGGGAAGAACACAGAAGTCTTC.

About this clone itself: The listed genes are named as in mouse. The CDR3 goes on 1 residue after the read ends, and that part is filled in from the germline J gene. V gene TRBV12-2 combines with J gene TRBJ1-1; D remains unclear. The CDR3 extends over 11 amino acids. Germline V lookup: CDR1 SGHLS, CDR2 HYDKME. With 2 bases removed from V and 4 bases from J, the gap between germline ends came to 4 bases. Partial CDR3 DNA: TGTGCCAGCTCTCGGGCCACAGAAGTCTTC. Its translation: CASSRATEVF. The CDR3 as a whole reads CASSRATEVFF.

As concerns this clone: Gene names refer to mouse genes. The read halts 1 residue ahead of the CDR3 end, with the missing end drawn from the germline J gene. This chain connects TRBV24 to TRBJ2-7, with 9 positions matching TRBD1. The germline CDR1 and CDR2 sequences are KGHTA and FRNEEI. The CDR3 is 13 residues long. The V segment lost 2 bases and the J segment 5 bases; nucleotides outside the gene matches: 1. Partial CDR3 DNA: TGTGCCAGCAGTCTGGGACAGGGGCATGAACAGTAC. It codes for CASSLGQGHEQY. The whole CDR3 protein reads CASSLGQGHEQYF.

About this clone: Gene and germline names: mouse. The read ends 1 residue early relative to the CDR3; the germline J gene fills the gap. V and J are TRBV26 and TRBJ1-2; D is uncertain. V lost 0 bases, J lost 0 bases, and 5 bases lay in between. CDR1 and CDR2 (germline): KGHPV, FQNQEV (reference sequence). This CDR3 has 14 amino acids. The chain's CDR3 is CASSLSGTNSDYTF. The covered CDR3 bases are TGTGCCAGCAGTCTGTCGGGGACAAACTCCGACTACACC.

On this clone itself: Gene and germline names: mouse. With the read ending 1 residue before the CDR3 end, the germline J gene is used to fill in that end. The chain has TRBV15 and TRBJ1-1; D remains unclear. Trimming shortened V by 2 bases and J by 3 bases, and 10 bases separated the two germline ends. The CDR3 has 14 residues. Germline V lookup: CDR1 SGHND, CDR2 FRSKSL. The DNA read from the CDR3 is TGTGCCAGCAGTTTACGGGGAAGGGACACAGAAGTCTTC. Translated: CASSLRGRDTEVF. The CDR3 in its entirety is CASSLRGRDTEVFF.

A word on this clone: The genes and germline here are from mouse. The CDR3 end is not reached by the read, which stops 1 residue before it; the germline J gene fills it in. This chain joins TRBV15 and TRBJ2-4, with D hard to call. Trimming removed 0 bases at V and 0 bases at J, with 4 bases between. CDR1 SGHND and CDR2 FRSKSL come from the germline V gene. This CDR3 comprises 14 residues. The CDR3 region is CASSLAGSQNTLYF. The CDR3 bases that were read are TGTGCCAGCAGTTTAGCGGGAAGTCAAAACACCTTGTAC.